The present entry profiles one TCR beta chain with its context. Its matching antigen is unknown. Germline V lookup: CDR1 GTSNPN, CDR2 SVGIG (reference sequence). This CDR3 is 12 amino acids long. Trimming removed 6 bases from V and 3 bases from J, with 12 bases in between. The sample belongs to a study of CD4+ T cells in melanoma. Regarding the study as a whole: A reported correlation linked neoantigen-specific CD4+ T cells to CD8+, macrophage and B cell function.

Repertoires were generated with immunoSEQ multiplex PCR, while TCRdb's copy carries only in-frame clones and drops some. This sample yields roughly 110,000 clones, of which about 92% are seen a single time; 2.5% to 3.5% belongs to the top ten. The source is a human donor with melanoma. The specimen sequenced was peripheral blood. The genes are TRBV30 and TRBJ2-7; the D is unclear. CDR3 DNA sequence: TGTGCCTGCCTAGGAGAAGTCTACGAGCAGTACTTC. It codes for CACLGEVYEQYF.